This TCR beta chain was documented in a study of T cells in tuberculosis. As for the study in general: In South Africa, adults with active tuberculosis were compared with IGRA-negative and latently infected IGRA-positive adolescents.

General study findings and limits: Classification accuracy was 87% (AUROC 0.90) with the GMM-specific repertoire. Active tuberculosis TCR-alpha repertoires lay closer to GMM-specific TCRs than IGRA-negative controls, suggesting clonal expansion. Active tuberculosis patients had shorter CDR3-alpha; the beta difference was nonsignificant.

This CDR3 contains 18 residues. Germline-derived CDR1 and CDR2 are KGHSH and LQKENI. V lost 3 bases, J lost 3 bases, and 15 bases stayed unmatched. The table came from immunoSEQ multiplex PCR; TCRdb's copy has only in-frame clones and leaves some out. The profile shows roughly 45,000 clones, 90% to 95% of them singletons. Turning to this clone: The antigen remains unidentified.

This TCR was recovered from a donor between 10 and 29 years old with latent tuberculosis or without tuberculosis infection. Some clones in this sample may be carry-over from other donors' samples. The rearrangement uses TRBV18 and TRBJ2-7; 9 bases map to TRBD1. Sequencing was performed on PBMCs. CDR3 protein: CASSPEVLGQGRNYEQYF. The CDR3 nucleotides read TGTGCCAGCTCACCGGAAGTCCTCGGACAGGGGAGAAACTACGAGCAGTACTTC. Drawing the rest from reference TRBV18 and TRBJ2-7, the complete variable domain is NAGVMQNPRHLVRRRGQEARLRCSPMKGHSHVYWYRQLPEEGLKFMVYLQKENIIDESGMPKERFSAEFPKEGPSILRIQQVVRGDSAAYFCASSPEVLGQGRNYEQYFGPGTRLTVT.